The sequence of this T cell receptor (beta chain) was determined in a study of blood T cell repertoires in COVID-19. Study summary: PBMCs, B-cell-depleted T cells, or T cells were the source of the cDNA or gDNA that made up the material.

Data came from immunoSEQ multiplex PCR; TCRdb stores just in-frame clones and leaves some out. The data show about 350,000 clones, 70% to 90% seen once. Seattle-derived patients entered the study during active infection and were followed longitudinally. Germline CDR1 is SGHNT and CDR2 is YENEEA. The CDR3 runs to 15 residues. V shed 4 bases and J 4 bases; nucleotides not matched to a gene: 6. The TCR originated in a woman aged 60-75 years with COVID-19, enrolled during active disease. Source material: peripheral blood. V usage is TRBV11-3 and J usage is TRBJ1-2; 10 bases align to TRBD1. The CDR3 bases are TGTGCCAGCAGCTCGACAGGGGGCGCGGGCTATGGCTACACCTTC. It specifies CASSSTGGAGYGYTF.